These T cell receptor beta chains were read from a single sample in a study of shared clonotypes between healthy human individuals. The table came from immunoSEQ multiplex PCR; TCRdb's copy has only in-frame clones and leaves some out. The data contain around 2.1 million clones, 85% to 95% of them singletons. The sample comprised naive CD8+ T cells from PBMCs. The receptor set was obtained from a man younger than 35 in good health. Some clones in this sample may be carry-over from other donors' samples. CDR3s include the opening cysteine and the closing phenylalanine or tryptophan. Each record gives: CDR3 protein, CDR3 DNA, V gene, clone size, D gene, J gene. The D gene is left open where the match is weak. Clone sizes are given selectively: once, few, many, or a class where the clone is expanded.

cdr3_aa: CASSPYNEQFF
cdr3_nt: TGTGCCAGCAGTCCTTACAATGAGCAGTTCTTC
v_call: TRBV28
clone_size: .
d_call: .
j_call: TRBJ2-1

cdr3_aa: CASSLGREQYF
cdr3_nt: TGTGCCAGCAGCTTAGGTCGAGAGCAGTACTTC
v_call: TRBV7-9
clone_size: .
d_call: .
j_call: TRBJ2-7

cdr3_aa: CATSHRDLTYEQYF
cdr3_nt: TGTGCCACCAGCCACCGGGACTTAACCTACGAGCAGTACTTC
v_call: TRBV15
clone_size: .
d_call: .
j_call: TRBJ2-7

cdr3_aa: CASSQARREGRIQPQHF
cdr3_nt: TGCGCCAGCAGCCAAGCCCGAAGGGAGGGGAGAATACAGCCCCAGCATTTT
v_call: TRBV4-1
clone_size: .
d_call: .
j_call: TRBJ1-5

cdr3_aa: CASSPSHRATYEQYF
cdr3_nt: TGTGCCAGCAGTCCATCACACAGGGCTACCTACGAGCAGTACTTC
v_call: TRBV28
clone_size: .
d_call: .
j_call: TRBJ2-7

cdr3_aa: CASSPRTTILLPYEQYF
cdr3_nt: TGTGCCAGCAGCCCCCGAACGACGATCCTGCTCCCCTACGAGCAGTACTTC
v_call: TRBV2
clone_size: .
d_call: .
j_call: TRBJ2-7

cdr3_aa: CASSPRGSTDTQYF
cdr3_nt: TGTGCCAGCAGCCCCCGGGGTTCAACAGATACGCAGTATTTT
v_call: TRBV28
clone_size: once
d_call: .
j_call: TRBJ2-3

cdr3_aa: CASSLLGAGGADTQYF
cdr3_nt: TGTGCCAGCTCCCTTTTAGGGGCGGGAGGCGCGGATACGCAGTATTTT
v_call: TRBV7-3
clone_size: .
d_call: TRBD2
j_call: TRBJ2-3

cdr3_aa: CASIGRGGEQYF
cdr3_nt: TGTGCCAGCATAGGGAGGGGCGGCGAGCAGTACTTC
v_call: TRBV7-8
clone_size: .
d_call: TRBD2
j_call: TRBJ2-7

cdr3_aa: CASWSGTYEQFF
cdr3_nt: TGTGCCAGCTGGAGCGGGACCTATGAGCAGTTCTTC
v_call: TRBV27
clone_size: .
d_call: TRBD2
j_call: TRBJ2-1

cdr3_aa: CASSLYRGPGEQYF
cdr3_nt: TGTGCCAGCAGTTTATACAGGGGGCCAGGCGAGCAGTACTTC
v_call: TRBV28
clone_size: .
d_call: TRBD1
j_call: TRBJ2-7

cdr3_aa: CASSNRNEQYF
cdr3_nt: TGTGCCAGTAGTAACCGAAACGAGCAGTACTTC
v_call: TRBV19
clone_size: .
d_call: .
j_call: TRBJ2-7

cdr3_aa: CASMVGSGSYEQYF
cdr3_nt: TGTGCCAGCATGGTGGGTTCGGGGTCCTACGAGCAGTACTTC
v_call: TRBV5-5
clone_size: once
d_call: .
j_call: TRBJ2-7

cdr3_aa: CASSLSRWEGYGYTF
cdr3_nt: TGTGCCAGCAGTCTAAGCCGGTGGGAGGGCTATGGCTACACCTTC
v_call: TRBV28
clone_size: .
d_call: .
j_call: TRBJ1-2

cdr3_aa: CASSFGASTDTQYF
cdr3_nt: TGTGCCAGCAGCTTCGGGGCCTCGACAGATACGCAGTATTTT
v_call: TRBV5-4
clone_size: .
d_call: .
j_call: TRBJ2-3

cdr3_aa: CASSLPWEAGTDTQYF
cdr3_nt: TGTGCCAGCAGCCTCCCGTGGGAGGCTGGCACAGATACGCAGTATTTT
v_call: TRBV28
clone_size: .
d_call: .
j_call: TRBJ2-3

cdr3_aa: CASMGDNWNTGELFF
cdr3_nt: TGCGCCAGCATGGGGGACAACTGGAACACCGGGGAGCTGTTTTTT
v_call: TRBV10-1
clone_size: .
d_call: .
j_call: TRBJ2-2

cdr3_aa: CASSFLAGASEQYF
cdr3_nt: TGTGCCAGCAGTTTCCTAGCGGGAGCGAGCGAGCAGTACTTC
v_call: TRBV27
clone_size: .
d_call: TRBD2
j_call: TRBJ2-7

cdr3_aa: CASSPPKKGEGPDSHQPQHF
cdr3_nt: TGTGCCAGCTCACCACCGAAAAAGGGGGAAGGGCCGGACAGCCATCAGCCCCAGCATTTT
v_call: TRBV18
clone_size: .
d_call: .
j_call: TRBJ1-5

cdr3_aa: CASTAPQPNQPQHF
cdr3_nt: TGTGCCAGCACGGCGCCACAACCTAATCAGCCCCAGCATTTT
v_call: TRBV6-1
clone_size: .
d_call: .
j_call: TRBJ1-5

cdr3_aa: CATSRDRRLTPYEQYF
cdr3_nt: TGTGCCACCAGCAGAGATAGAAGGTTAACACCCTACGAGCAGTACTTC
v_call: TRBV15
clone_size: .
d_call: .
j_call: TRBJ2-7

cdr3_aa: CASSPSGGVNEQFF
cdr3_nt: TGTGCCAGCAGCCCTTCCGGGGGGGTGAATGAGCAGTTCTTC
v_call: TRBV7-3
clone_size: .
d_call: TRBD2
j_call: TRBJ2-1

cdr3_aa: CASSLGRDEQFF
cdr3_nt: TGTGCCAGCAGCTTAGGCCGCGATGAGCAGTTCTTC
v_call: TRBV13
clone_size: .
d_call: .
j_call: TRBJ2-1

cdr3_aa: CASSLALGQAQPEAFF
cdr3_nt: TGTGCCAGCAGCTTAGCTTTGGGACAGGCCCAGCCTGAAGCTTTCTTT
v_call: TRBV7-9
clone_size: .
d_call: TRBD1
j_call: TRBJ1-1

cdr3_aa: CASSHRGLGDTQYF
cdr3_nt: TGTGCCAGCAGCCACAGGGGGCTCGGAGATACGCAGTATTTT
v_call: TRBV6-6
clone_size: once
d_call: TRBD1
j_call: TRBJ2-3

cdr3_aa: CASSEARSSYNEQFF
cdr3_nt: TGTGCCAGCAGTGAGGCAAGAAGCTCCTACAATGAGCAGTTCTTC
v_call: TRBV6-4
clone_size: once
d_call: .
j_call: TRBJ2-1

cdr3_aa: CASNYFGTQYF
cdr3_nt: TGTGCCAGCAACTACTTTGGTACGCAGTATTTT
v_call: TRBV11-2
clone_size: .
d_call: .
j_call: TRBJ2-3

cdr3_aa: CASSRTGMSNEQYF
cdr3_nt: TGTGCCAGCAGCCGGACAGGGATGTCCAACGAGCAGTACTTC
v_call: TRBV16
clone_size: .
d_call: TRBD1
j_call: TRBJ2-7

cdr3_aa: CASSLGQDSYNEQFF
cdr3_nt: TGTGCCAGCAGCTTGGGGCAAGACTCCTACAATGAGCAGTTCTTC
v_call: TRBV7-6
clone_size: .
d_call: .
j_call: TRBJ2-1

cdr3_aa: CSGLGGQKATNEKLFF
cdr3_nt: TGCAGCGGGCTGGGGGGACAGAAGGCAACTAATGAAAAACTGTTTTTT
v_call: TRBV29-1
clone_size: .
d_call: TRBD1
j_call: TRBJ1-4

cdr3_aa: CASSAGTFYEQYF
cdr3_nt: TGTGCCAGCAGTGCCGGGACATTCTACGAGCAGTACTTC
v_call: TRBV27
clone_size: .
d_call: .
j_call: TRBJ2-7

cdr3_aa: CASSEGAQGHSYEQYF
cdr3_nt: TGTGCCAGCAGTGAAGGGGCCCAGGGCCACTCCTACGAGCAGTACTTC
v_call: TRBV6-1
clone_size: .
d_call: .
j_call: TRBJ2-7

cdr3_aa: CASSLLGEETQYF
cdr3_nt: TGTGCCAGCAGCTTGTTAGGGGAGGAGACCCAGTACTTC
v_call: TRBV5-8
clone_size: .
d_call: .
j_call: TRBJ2-5

cdr3_aa: CASTSSGGPYEQYF
cdr3_nt: TGTGCCAGCACCTCCTCGGGAGGGCCCTACGAGCAGTACTTC
v_call: TRBV5-4
clone_size: .
d_call: TRBD2
j_call: TRBJ2-7

cdr3_aa: CASSRTSGGGNEQFF
cdr3_nt: TGTGCCAGCAGTCGAACTTCCGGGGGTGGGAATGAGCAGTTCTTC
v_call: TRBV25-1
clone_size: .
d_call: .
j_call: TRBJ2-1

cdr3_aa: CASRGQGLNEAFF
cdr3_nt: TGTGCCAGCAGGGGACAGGGGCTTAATGAAGCTTTCTTT
v_call: TRBV5-6
clone_size: .
d_call: TRBD1
j_call: TRBJ1-1

cdr3_aa: CASSYGTVGYGYTF
cdr3_nt: TGTGCCAGCAGTTACGGAACAGTCGGCTATGGCTACACCTTC
v_call: TRBV6-5
clone_size: .
d_call: .
j_call: TRBJ1-2

cdr3_aa: CASSLVPEAYEQYF
cdr3_nt: TGTGCCAGCAGCTTGGTTCCTGAAGCCTACGAGCAGTACTTC
v_call: TRBV5-8
clone_size: .
d_call: .
j_call: TRBJ2-7